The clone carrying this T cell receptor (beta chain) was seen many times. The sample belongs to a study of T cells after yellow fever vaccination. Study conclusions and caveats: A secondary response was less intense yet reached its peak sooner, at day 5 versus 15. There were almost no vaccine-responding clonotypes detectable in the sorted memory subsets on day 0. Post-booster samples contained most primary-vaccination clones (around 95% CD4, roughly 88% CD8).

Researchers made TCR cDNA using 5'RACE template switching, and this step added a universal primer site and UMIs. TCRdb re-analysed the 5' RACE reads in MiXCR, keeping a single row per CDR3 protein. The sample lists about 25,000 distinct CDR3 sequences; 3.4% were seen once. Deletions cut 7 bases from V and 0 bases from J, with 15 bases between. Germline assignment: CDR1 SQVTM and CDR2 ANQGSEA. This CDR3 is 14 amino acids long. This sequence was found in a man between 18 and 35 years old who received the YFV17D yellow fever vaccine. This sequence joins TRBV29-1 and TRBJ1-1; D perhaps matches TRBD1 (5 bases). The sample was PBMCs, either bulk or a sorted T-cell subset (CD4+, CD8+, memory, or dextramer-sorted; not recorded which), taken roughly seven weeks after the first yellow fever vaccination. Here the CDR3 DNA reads TGCAGCGCTGACCGGACAACTATGAACACTGAAGCTTTCTTT. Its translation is CSADRTTMNTEAFF.